One sample yielded the 30 T cell receptor beta chains listed below, sequenced in a study of blood T cells in healthy people across ages (dated by TCRdb to the mid-2010s). The method was 5' RACE. Sequencing was carried out with an Illumina HiSeq 2500. A second PCR of about 6 to 11 cycles was run with a J-beta primer mix and a sample-barcoded 5' primer. TCRdb's own reprocessing of the public reads used fastp at Q25 and MiXCR and kept productive beta chains. When rows share a CDR3 protein, they turn into one entry using the most common DNA and genes. This sample is represented by about 730,000 distinct CDR3 sequences; around 46% of them were singletons. The ten biggest clones cover about 20% of the sample. Specimen: blood. Source of these receptors: a woman in her fifties or sixties in good health.

This clonotype was counted ten times or more. The gene calls are TRBV6-1 and TRBJ1-1; D call uncertain. The V end lost 2 bases, the J end lost 1 base, and 5 bases lay between the germline ends. The CDR3 sequence is 13 residues long. CDR1 and CDR2 (germline): MNHNS, SASEGT. The CDR3 DNA is TGTGCCAGCAGTGAAAAGGCGAACACTGAAGCTTTCTTT. As protein: CASSEKANTEAFF.

The chain employs TRBV3-1 and TRBJ1-5; D is ambiguous. CDR3 length equals 14 residues. Germline assignment: CDR1 LGHDT and CDR2 YNNKEL (reference sequence). V was cut by 4 bases and J by 2 bases, with 9 bases left in between. CDR3: CASSLAIGNQPQHF. The CDR3 nucleotides read TGTGCCAGCAGCCTAGCTATCGGCAATCAGCCCCAGCATTTT.

V usage is TRBV30 and J usage is TRBJ1-1, with 9 nucleotides matching TRBD1. Unmatched junction bases numbered 7, after V lost 2 bases and J lost 0 bases. Germline lookup yields CDR1 GTSNPN and CDR2 SVGIG (reference sequence). The CDR3 loop spans 16 amino acids. The CDR3 DNA sequence: TGTGCCTGGAGTTACGGGACAGGGCCTATGAACACTGAAGCTTTCTTT. Its translation: CAWSYGTGPMNTEAFF.

The gene calls are TRBV20-1 and TRBJ2-4; 7 nucleotides line up with TRBD2. The V gene's germline CDR1 is DFQATT and CDR2 SNEGSKA (reference sequence). CDR3 length equals 17 residues. V gave up 6 bases and J gave up 0 bases; unmatched junction bases: 14. The CDR3 region has the DNA TGCAGTGCAAGGGAAAGCGGGAAATCTCTAGCCAAAAACATTCAGTACTTC. Protein sequence: CSARESGKSLAKNIQYF.

The CDR3 spells CASSKEKGGWDEAFF. The CDR3 DNA is TGTGCCAGCAGCAAAGAGAAAGGGGGCTGGGATGAAGCTTTCTTT. This rearrangement joins TRBV21-1 to TRBJ1-1; the DNA was not used to check the table's D call, TRBD1. TRBV21-1 is recorded as a pseudogene. This CDR3 has 15 residues.

This clonotype came up many times. The V and J genes are TRBV27 and TRBJ2-3, with D hard to call. CDR3 size: 13 residues. The germline V gene has CDR1 MNHEY and CDR2 SMNVEV (reference sequence). Trimming took off 7 bases at V and 0 bases at J, with 8 bases between the two ends. The CDR3 sequence: CASTRTSTDTQYF. The CDR3 coding sequence is TGTGCCAGCACGCGGACGAGCACAGATACGCAGTATTTT.

The sample holds a few counts of this clonotype. The J gene is TRBJ1-4, the V gene TRBV7-8, with 9 positions matching TRBD1. Germline loops: CDR1 SGHVS, CDR2 FQNEAQ. V dropped 4 bases and J dropped 7; count of bases not matched to a gene: 4. The CDR3 has 14 amino acids. The CDR3 DNA is TGTGCCAGCAGCTCCGGGACAGGGATTGAAAAACTGTTTTTT. Its protein is CASSSGTGIEKLFF.

This clonotype was recorded a few times. J is TRBJ2-1 and V is TRBV4-2, with 11 bases identical to TRBD2. V dropped 1 base and J dropped 1; count of bases not matched to a gene: 3. The CDR3 covers 17 residues. Germline loops: CDR1 LGHNA, CDR2 YNFKEQ. The CDR3 nucleotides are TGTGCCAGCAGCCAAGGGGCTAGCGGGGGGTCCTACAATGAGCAGTTCTTC. Encoded protein: CASSQGASGGSYNEQFF.

The V and J genes are TRBV7-2 and TRBJ2-5; TRBD2 might be the D (6 bases). TRBJ2-1 matches the DNA end more closely, so the J call is doubtful. CDR3 length: 14 amino acids. Germline V gene sequence: CDR1 SGHTA, CDR2 FQGNSA. The CDR3 sequence: CASSLVPGVETQFF. For the CDR3, the DNA is TGTGCCAGCAGCTTAGTCCCGGGGGTCGAGACCCAGTTCTTC.

This clonotype was detected a few times. The rearrangement uses TRBV5-1 and TRBJ1-6; D is ambiguous. CDR3 length equals 14 residues. V lost 4 bases, J lost 0 bases, and 5 bases lay in between. Germline-derived CDR1 and CDR2 are SGHRS and YFSETQ. CDR3 coding DNA: TGCGCCAGCAGCCGTGTCTCCTATAATTCACCCCTCCACTTT. It is translated as CASSRVSYNSPLHF.

As regards this clonotype: The missing conserved phenylalanine or tryptophan at the end of this CDR3 makes a read error likely. The chain links TRBV27 to TRBJ2-7; the D is unclear. V was pared by 3 bases and J by 7 bases, with 22 bases between. Germline V gene lookup returns CDR1 MNHEY and CDR2 SMNVEV (reference sequence). The length of the CDR3 is 16 residues. CDR3 sequence (DNA): TGTGCCAGCAGTTTGGTATCGGGTCTCTCCTACAATGAGCAGTACTTA. Translated: CASSLVSGLSYNEQYL.

To note about this clonotype: A read error is likely, as this CDR3 ends without the conserved phenylalanine or tryptophan. The V and J genes are TRBV11-2 and TRBJ1-2; D not resolved. In germline, CDR1 is SGHAT, CDR2 FQNNGV. The CDR3 runs to 12 residues. Trimming took 5 bases from V and 4 from J, leaving 8 bases between them. CDR3: CASSPSGYGYTV. CDR3 nucleotide sequence: TGTGCCAGCAGCCCGTCCGGCTATGGCTACACCGTC.

In its sample, this clonotype was seen a few times. The CDR3 bases are TGTGCCAGCAGCTTACAATTTGTGACTAGCGGGAGTTCCAAAAACATTCAGTACTTC. Encoded protein: CASSLQFVTSGSSKNIQYF. J is TRBJ2-4 and V is TRBV11-2; 12 bases agree with TRBD2. The CDR3 length is 19 residues. The germline V gene encodes CDR1 SGHAT and CDR2 FQNNGV. V shed 2 bases and J 2 bases; nucleotides not matched to a gene: 10.

This clonotype has a handful of counts. The chain uses TRBV15 and TRBJ1-1; no definite D call. The V gene's germline CDR1 is LNHNV and CDR2 YYDKDF (reference sequence). V shed 2 bases and J shed 2 bases, with 0 bases lying between them. This CDR3 spans 11 amino acids. In nucleotides, the CDR3 is TGTGCCACCAGCAGAAACACTGAAGCTTTCTTT. Residues: CATSRNTEAFF.

The CDR3 DNA is TGTGCCAGCAGCCGAACAGGACTAGTCTCCAATGAGCAGTTCTTC. Amino acids: CASSRTGLVSNEQFF. The chain carries TRBV4-2 and TRBJ2-1, with 7 bases that match TRBD2. This CDR3 region has 15 residues. From germline, CDR1 is LGHNA and CDR2 YNFKEQ. Trimming removed 4 bases from V and 6 bases from J; junction bases left unmatched: 9.

This clonotype was counted only a few times. The CDR3 spells CASSHTDSPETQYF. CDR3 in DNA: TGCGCCAGCAGCCATACGGACAGCCCGGAGACCCAGTACTTC. The V gene is TRBV4-3, the J gene TRBJ2-5; tentatively, D is TRBD1 (6 bases). Trimming shortened V by 3 bases and J by 5 bases, and 13 bases separated the two germline ends. Germline V CDR1 and CDR2: LGHNA, YSLEER. This CDR3 spans 14 amino acids.

The rearrangement uses TRBV7-3 and TRBJ2-1; 7 bases agree with TRBD1. CDR1 SGHTA and CDR2 FQGTGA come from the germline V gene. This CDR3 contains 16 residues. Losses at the gene ends were 2 bases for V and 7 bases for J; bases not matched to a gene: 11. CDR3 nucleotide sequence: TGTGCCAGCAGCTTATCCGGACAGGTCGGGGTAAATGAGCAGTTCTTC. Translation gives CASSLSGQVGVNEQFF.

The chain carries TRBV2 and TRBJ2-1; 7 bases are shared with TRBD2. Looked up from germline, CDR1 is SNHLY and CDR2 is FYNNEI. V shed 10 bases, J shed 0 bases, and the junction held 6 bases outside the gene matches. The CDR3 has 14 residues. The CDR3 nucleotides read TGTGCCACCATACGGGGGGACTCCTACAATGAGCAGTTCTTC. As protein: CATIRGDSYNEQFF.

The rearrangement links TRBV13 to TRBJ1-5, with 8 bases aligning to TRBD1. Germline values: CDR1 PRHDT, CDR2 FYEKMQ (reference sequence). This CDR3 has 14 amino acids. V dropped 5 bases and J dropped 6; count of bases not matched to a gene: 6. The CDR3 sequence is CASSIGTGSQPQHF. The CDR3 DNA reads TGTGCCAGCAGCATCGGGACAGGCAGTCAGCCCCAGCATTTT.

This clonotype has more than one count but fewer than ten. The V gene is TRBV29-1, the J gene TRBJ2-2, with 7 nucleotides matching TRBD2. This CDR3 is 14 amino acids long. Trimming removed 5 bases from V and 8 bases from J; junction bases left unmatched: 11. CDR1 and CDR2 from the germline V gene are SQVTM and ANQGSEA. Written as DNA, the CDR3 is TGCAGCGTTTCTCGGGGGGACTATAAAGGGGAGCTGTTTTTT. Translated, it gives CSVSRGDYKGELFF.

The V and J genes are TRBV12-3 or TRBV12-4 and TRBJ1-2; tentatively, D is TRBD1 (5 bases). This CDR3 contains 13 residues. Trimming removed 5 bases at V and 4 bases at J, with 11 bases between. The CDR3 DNA is TGTGCCAGCAGTCGCGGACACCCCTATGGCTACACCTTC. It yields the protein CASSRGHPYGYTF.

As to this clonotype: This may come from a read error, since a much larger clone is one base off. The chain has TRBV7-2 and TRBJ2-6; D possibly corresponds to TRBD1 (5 bases). Germline loops: CDR1 SGHTA, CDR2 FQGNSA. The CDR3 consists of 15 residues. CDR3 sequence: CASSLALPGANILTF. The CDR3 nucleotides read TGTGCCAGCAGCTTAGCGCTGCCTGGGGCCAACATCCTGACTTTC.

This clonotype was observed a handful of times. This chain joins TRBV7-9 and TRBJ2-3; 8 bases are a match to TRBD1. Looked up from germline, CDR1 is SEHNR and CDR2 is FQNEAQ (reference sequence). Trimming removed 5 bases from V and 10 bases from J; junction bases left unmatched: 5. The CDR3 totals 12 residues. CDR3 in DNA: TGTGCCAGCAGCCAATCAGGGGGCGCGCAGTATTTT. This encodes CASSQSGGAQYF.

CDR3 sequence (DNA): TGTGCCAGCACCGGAGGGAGCTCCTACAATGAGCAGTTCTTC. It is translated as CASTGGSSYNEQFF. The chain links TRBV2 to TRBJ2-1; maybe TRBD2 (6 bases). The length of the CDR3 is 14 residues. Per the germline V gene, CDR1 is SNHLY and CDR2 is FYNNEI. Between the trimmed V and J ends, which lost 7 bases and 0 bases, there was a span of 10 bases.

There are a few counts of this clonotype. V gene TRBV20-1 combines with J gene TRBJ2-7; D gene unclear. V gave up 6 bases and J gave up 4 bases, with 22 bases separating them. This CDR3 is 15 amino acids long. CDR1 DFQATT and CDR2 SNEGSKA come from the germline V gene (reference sequence). The CDR3 bases are TGCAGTGCCTCAGCCCAGCAATTCTCTCCATACGAGCAGTACTTC. The encoded protein is CSASAQQFSPYEQYF.

This chain uses TRBV7-9 with TRBJ2-7; D unresolved. The J call is uncertain, as TRBJ2-4 better fits the DNA end. CDR3 length: 15 amino acids. In germline, CDR1 is SEHNR, CDR2 FQNEAQ (reference sequence). The CDR3 loop is CASSPGDTRKNIQYF. For the CDR3, the DNA is TGTGCCAGCAGCCCGGGCGACACACGGAAAAACATTCAGTACTTC.

On this clonotype itself: A junction end diverges from the germline sequence, so it may reflect a read error. The chain carries TRBV7-3 and TRBJ2-1, with D possibly TRBD1 on 5 matching bases. The CDR3 is 14 amino acids. Germline CDR1 reads SGHTA; CDR2 reads FQGTGA. CDR3 in DNA: TGTGCCAGCAGCTACCGTCCAGGGTACAATGAGCGGTTCTTC. Residues: CASSYRPGYNERFF. The full variable domain, rest sourced from reference TRBV7-3 and TRBJ2-1, is GAGVSQTPSNKVTEKGKYVELRCDPISGHTALYWYRQSLGQGPEFLIYFQGTGAADDSGLPNDRFFAVRPEGSVSTLKIQRTERGDSAVYLCASSYRPGYNERFFGPGTRLTVL.

With respect to this clonotype: This could be a read error, since a much larger clone is one nucleotide away. This rearrangement joins TRBV20-1 to TRBJ2-4, with TRBD2 identical over 8 bases. The end of the DNA fits TRBJ2-5 better, so the J call may be wrong. Germline loops: CDR1 DFQATT, CDR2 SNEGSKA (reference sequence). The CDR3 has 16 residues. In DNA, the CDR3 is TGCAGTGTTAGAGAGGGGTTAGCGGGATTCCAAGAGACCCAGTACTTC. Encoded protein: CSVREGLAGFQETQYF.

The gene calls are TRBV3-1 and TRBJ2-7, with TRBD1 matching 10 bases. The CDR3 consists of 14 residues. The germline CDR1 and CDR2 sequences are LGHDT and YNNKEL (reference sequence). The ends lost 3 bases at V and 2 bases at J; junction bases unmatched: 1. CDR3: CASSQTGGPYEQYF. CDR3 nucleotides: TGTGCCAGCAGCCAGACAGGGGGCCCCTACGAGCAGTACTTC.

This clonotype was observed a few times. V usage is TRBV6-6 and J usage is TRBJ1-2; D is unresolved. The CDR3 is 14 residues long. The germline V gene encodes CDR1 MNHNY and CDR2 SVGAGI (reference sequence). Trimming took 2 bases from V and 7 from J, leaving 14 bases between them. In nucleotides, the CDR3 is TGTGCCAGCAGTTACGCAGGTAGACCCGTTGGCTACACCTTC. It codes for CASSYAGRPVGYTF.